Sequencing of this TCR beta chain was carried out in a study of shared clonotypes between healthy human individuals. Broader study findings: Inspection by rarefaction showed sorted-subset sequencing to be incomplete despite large depth. Naive subsets tended to show greater estimated richness than memory subsets.

For this clone: Its antigen is as yet unknown.

Methods used by the authors: Junction-only sequences without quality scores came from ImmunoSEQ, so filtering differed. Only in-frame clones appear in the TCRdb table, and some are missing; sequencing was by immunoSEQ multiplex PCR. Clonal size and the V and J genes are those of that table, whereas D and trimming came from the DNA. The data contain roughly 2,300,000 clones, 85% to 95% of them singletons. V lost 2 bases and J lost 2, with 13 bases in between. CDR1 and CDR2 (germline): SGHTA, FQGNSA. This CDR3 has 16 amino acids. Each sample came from a Caucasian adult donor living in Nashville, Tennessee.

The genes are TRBV7-2 and TRBJ1-3; perhaps TRBD1 as D (6 bases). The source material was naive CD4+ T cells from PBMCs. As to subset: CD45RA+ positively selected. The source is a man in his late teens or twenties in good health. Some clones in this sample may be carry-over from other donors' samples. The CDR3 DNA sequence: TGTGCCAGCAGCTTATTGGGGGGGGCTGCTGGAAACACCATATATTTT. Translated: CASSLLGGAAGNTIYF.